This T cell receptor beta chain derives from a study of blood T cell repertoires in COVID-19. Study background: Samples representing acute and convalescent COVID-19 were sourced from the United States, Italy and Spain.

As processed by the authors: For nucleated cells, counts were estimated from reference gene primer amplification. The assay was immunoSEQ multiplex PCR, and TCRdb's table has in-frame clones only and misses some. Clone size and the V and J calls come from that table; the DNA yielded D and trimming. In the table there are about 240,000 clones, around 86% of which are singletons. Germline CDR1 and CDR2: SGHRS and YFSETQ. The trim removed 0 bases at V and 3 bases at J, leaving 3 bases unmatched. CDR3 size: 15 residues. Assignments of participants to cohorts depended upon their own reported clinical history.

This clonotype was obtained from a woman aged 40 to 55 with acute COVID-19. Sequenced: PBMCs or T cells enriched from blood (not recorded which). The rearrangement links TRBV5-1 to TRBJ2-1; 7 nucleotides line up with TRBD2. This CDR3 reads CASSLGASGYNEQFF. In DNA form, the CDR3 reads TGCGCCAGCAGCTTGGGGGCTAGCGGCTACAATGAGCAGTTCTTC.